What follows are 17 T cell receptor beta chains derived from one specimen sequenced in a study of control samples from healthy donors and cancer patients. Data came from immunoSEQ multiplex PCR; TCRdb stores just in-frame clones and leaves some out. The repertoire holds roughly 450,000 clones, with approximately 92% as singletons. The specimen was PBMCs. These receptors were obtained from a man between 40 and 49 years old with head and neck cancer.

The gene calls are TRBV7-9 and TRBJ1-3; 9 bases align to TRBD1. Germline loops: CDR1 SEHNR, CDR2 FQNEAQ (reference sequence). CDR3 length: 15 amino acids. After removal of 5 bases from V and 1 base from J, the junction contained 3 bases not matched to a gene. The CDR3 coding sequence is TGTGCCAGCAGCCCGACAGGGGGATCTGGAAACACCATATATTTT. It is translated as CASSPTGGSGNTIYF. The full variable domain, its missing parts supplied by reference TRBV7-9 and TRBJ1-3, is DTGVSQNPRHKITKRGQNVTFRCDPISEHNRLYWYRQTLGQGPEFLTYFQNEAQLEKSRLLSDRFSAERPKGSFSTLEIQRTEQGDSAMYLCASSPTGGSGNTIYFGEGSWLTVV.

This clone was detected only once. The chain uses TRBV23-1 and TRBJ2-7; unclear D gene. TRBV23-1 is reported as an ORF; its role is uncertain. V lost 6 bases and J 5 bases, leaving 11 bases between the germline ends. The CDR3 runs 12 residues. CDR3 sequence reads: CASRSVTDEQYF. CDR3 coding DNA: TGCGCCAGCAGGAGTGTTACTGACGAGCAGTACTTC.

This chain links TRBV5-1 with TRBJ1-1; no firm D call. The V gene's germline CDR1 is SGHRS and CDR2 YFSETQ. V was cut by 5 bases and J by 1 base, with 9 bases left in between. The CDR3 length is 13 residues. CDR3 region: CASRGTGNTEAFF. CDR3 in DNA: TGCGCCAGCAGAGGTACGGGGAACACTGAAGCTTTCTTT.

The rearrangement uses TRBV4-1 and TRBJ2-4; a possible D gene is TRBD2 (6 bases). CDR3 length equals 14 residues. The germline CDR1 and CDR2 sequences are MGHRA and YSYEKL. The ends were cut back, 3 bases at V and 9 bases at J, with 15 bases in the middle. The CDR3 sequence: CASSQGLTSPIQYF. The CDR3 nucleotides are TGCGCCAGCAGCCAGGGACTCACATCACCCATTCAGTACTTC.

The chain joins TRBV30 to TRBJ2-2; 7 bases match TRBD2. Germline V CDR1 and CDR2: GTSNPN, SVGIG (reference sequence). V was pared by 1 base and J by 1 base, with 6 bases of the junction left unmatched. CDR3 length: 16 amino acids. The CDR3 nucleotides read TGTGCCTGGAGTGGGGGGGGAGCGCAGAACACCGGGGAGCTGTTTTTT. Its translation is CAWSGGGAQNTGELFF.

This chain uses TRBV27 with TRBJ2-2, with 8 bases matching TRBD1. Germline loops: CDR1 MNHEY, CDR2 SMNVEV (reference sequence). CDR3 length: 15 residues. J gave up 1 base and V 5 bases, and 3 bases lay outside the gene matches. The CDR3 DNA follows: TGTGCCAGCAGTCTGACAGGGGTGAACACCGGGGAGCTGTTTTTT. Its translation: CASSLTGVNTGELFF.

J is TRBJ1-1 and V is TRBV5-4; D not resolved. The CDR3 sequence is 14 residues long. Looked up from germline, CDR1 is SGHNT and CDR2 is YYREEE (reference sequence). V was shortened by 1 base and J by 2 bases, with 9 bases between the two germline ends. DNA for the CDR3: TGTGCCAGCAGCTTGCCCTGGGGTAACACTGAAGCTTTCTTT. Translating it yields CASSLPWGNTEAFF.

V is TRBV10-3 and J is TRBJ2-5; TRBD2 matches at 9 bases. Trimming removed 0 bases from V and 0 bases from J; junction bases left unmatched: 8. Germline values: CDR1 ENHRY, CDR2 SYGVKD. The CDR3 runs 18 residues. The DNA for the CDR3 is TGTGCCATCAGTGAGTCGAAACTAGCGGGCCTGTACCAAGAGACCCAGTACTTC. Translation gives CAISESKLAGLYQETQYF.

This chain uses TRBV7-3 with TRBJ1-2, with a possible D match to TRBD1 (5 bases). The CDR3 is 13 residues long. The germline V gene has CDR1 SGHTA and CDR2 FQGTGA. Trimming removed 5 bases from V and 0 bases from J, with 7 bases in between. For the CDR3, the DNA is TGTGCCAGCAGCCAGGGTACTAACTATGGCTACACCTTC. Translating gives CASSQGTNYGYTF.

The chain uses TRBV5-5 and TRBJ2-1; 9 bases are a match to TRBD1. The CDR3 has 16 amino acids. V lost 3 bases to trimming and J lost 7 bases; unmatched junction nucleotides: 11. The germline V gene encodes CDR1 SGHKS and CDR2 YYEKEE (reference sequence). The CDR3 protein is CASSSYWDRVGNEQFF. The CDR3 bases are TGTGCCAGCAGCTCCTACTGGGACAGGGTCGGGAATGAGCAGTTCTTC.

The chain combines TRBV9 with TRBJ2-2, with 9 bases that match TRBD1. This CDR3 comprises 16 residues. J lost 6 bases, V lost 4 bases, and 10 bases had no gene match. Germline V gives CDR1 SGDLS, CDR2 YYNGEE. The CDR3 sequence is CASSFTGTGSSGELFF. The CDR3, as DNA: TGTGCCAGCAGCTTTACCGGGACAGGGTCCTCCGGGGAGCTGTTTTTT.

The V and J genes are TRBV2 and TRBJ1-5; D is possibly TRBD1 (5 bases). The germline V and J ends were trimmed by 6 bases and 4 bases, with 16 bases remaining between them. The germline gives CDR1 SNHLY, CDR2 FYNNEI. The CDR3 contains 15 residues. The CDR3 region is CASSAPLTGNQPQHF. The CDR3 DNA follows: TGTGCCAGCAGCGCGCCCCTTACAGGTAATCAGCCCCAGCATTTT.

For this clone: The DNA is left out, because the CDR3 cannot be placed on it with certainty; the CDR3 is given as TCRdb lists it. The chain is built from TRBV12-2 and TRBJ2-7; the D call in the table, TRBD1, was not verified against the DNA. TRBV12-2 is reported as a pseudogene. The CDR3 comprises 17 residues, both ends counted. CDR3 sequence reads: CASRFAPGTGGPYEQYF.

The rearrangement joins TRBV3-1 (or the pseudogene TRBV3-2) to TRBJ2-5; tentative D call: TRBD1 (6 bases). The CDR3 contains 12 residues. The germline V and J ends were trimmed by 5 bases and 5 bases, with 9 bases remaining between them. In germline, CDR1 is LGHDT, CDR2 YNNKEL (reference sequence). The CDR3 DNA reads TGTGCCAGCAGCTGGACAGAGGAGACCCAGTACTTC. Amino acid sequence: CASSWTEETQYF.

V is TRBV5-6 and J is TRBJ2-5, with D tentatively TRBD1 (6 bases). Germline values: CDR1 SGHDT, CDR2 YYEEEE. V lost 2 bases and J 1 base, leaving 9 bases between the germline ends. This CDR3 has 14 amino acids. The CDR3: CASSFEDSQETQYF. The CDR3 DNA follows: TGTGCCAGCAGCTTTGAGGACAGCCAAGAGACCCAGTACTTC.

V and J are TRBV7-6 and TRBJ2-3; no definite D call. The CDR3 sequence is 14 residues long. Deletions cut 1 base from V and 0 bases from J, with 5 bases between. Germline V gives CDR1 SGHVS, CDR2 FNYEAQ. The CDR3 nucleotides are TGTGCCAGCAGCTTAGGTCCGAGCACAGATACGCAGTATTTT. It codes for CASSLGPSTDTQYF.

This chain uses TRBV11-3 with TRBJ2-3; D is perhaps TRBD1 or TRBD2 (5 bases each). V shed 1 base and J shed 0 bases, with 8 bases lying between them. CDR1 and CDR2 from the germline V gene are SGHNT and YENEEA. The CDR3 length is 15 residues. The CDR3 region has the DNA TGTGCCAGCAGCTTAGCGGGGCATAGCACAGATACGCAGTATTTT. The encoded protein is CASSLAGHSTDTQYF.